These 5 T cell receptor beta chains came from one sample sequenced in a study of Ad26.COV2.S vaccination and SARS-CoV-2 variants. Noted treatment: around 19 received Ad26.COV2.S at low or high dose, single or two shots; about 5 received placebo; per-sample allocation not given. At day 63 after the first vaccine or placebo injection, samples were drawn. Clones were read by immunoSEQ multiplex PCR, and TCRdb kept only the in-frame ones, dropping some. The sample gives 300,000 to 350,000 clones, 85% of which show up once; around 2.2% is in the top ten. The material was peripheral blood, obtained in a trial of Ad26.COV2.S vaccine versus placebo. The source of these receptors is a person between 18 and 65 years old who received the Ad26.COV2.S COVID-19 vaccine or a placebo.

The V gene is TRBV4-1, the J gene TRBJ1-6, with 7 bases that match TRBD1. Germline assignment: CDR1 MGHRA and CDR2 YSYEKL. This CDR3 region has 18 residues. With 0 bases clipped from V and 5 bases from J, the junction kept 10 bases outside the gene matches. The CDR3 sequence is CASSQETIGTANNSPLHF. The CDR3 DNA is TGCGCCAGCAGCCAAGAAACTATTGGGACAGCTAATAATTCACCCCTCCACTTT.

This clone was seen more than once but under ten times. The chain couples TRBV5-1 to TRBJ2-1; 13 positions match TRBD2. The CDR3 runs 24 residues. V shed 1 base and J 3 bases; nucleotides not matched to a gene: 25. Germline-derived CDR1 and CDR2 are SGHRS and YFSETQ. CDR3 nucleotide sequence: TGCGCCAGCAGCTTGCCGGACGAGGGGGGACTAGCGGGGCGAAACGTCCTTTTCTACAATGAGCAGTTCTTC. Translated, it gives CASSLPDEGGLAGRNVLFYNEQFF.

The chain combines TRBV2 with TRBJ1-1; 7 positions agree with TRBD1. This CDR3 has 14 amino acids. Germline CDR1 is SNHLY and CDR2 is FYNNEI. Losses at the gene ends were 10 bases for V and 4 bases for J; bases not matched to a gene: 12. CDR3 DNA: TGTGCCACTTCGTCAGGGGGGGGCCTCACTGAAGCTTTCTTT. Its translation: CATSSGGGLTEAFF. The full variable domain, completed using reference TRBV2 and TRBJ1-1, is EPEVTQTPSHQVTQMGQEVILRCVPISNHLYFYWYRQILGQKVEFLVSFYNNEISEKSEIFDDQFSVERPDGSNFTLKIRSTKLEDSAMYFCATSSGGGLTEAFFGQGTRLTVV.

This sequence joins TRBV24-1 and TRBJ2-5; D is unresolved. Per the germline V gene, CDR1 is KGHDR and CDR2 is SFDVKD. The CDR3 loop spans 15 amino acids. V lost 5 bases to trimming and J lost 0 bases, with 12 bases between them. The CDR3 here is CATSGTDKYQETQYF. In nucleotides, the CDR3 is TGTGCCACCAGTGGCACAGATAAGTACCAAGAGACCCAGTACTTC.

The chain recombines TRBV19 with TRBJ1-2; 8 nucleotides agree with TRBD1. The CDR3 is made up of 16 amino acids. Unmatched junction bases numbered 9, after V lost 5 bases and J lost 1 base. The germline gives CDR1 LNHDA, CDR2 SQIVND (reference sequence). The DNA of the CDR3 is TGTGCCAGTAGTCCGCGGACAGGGACCATTAACTATGGCTACACCTTC. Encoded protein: CASSPRTGTINYGYTF. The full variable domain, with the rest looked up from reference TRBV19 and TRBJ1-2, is DGGITQSPKYLFRKEGQNVTLSCEQNLNHDAMYWYRQDPGQGLRLIYYSQIVNDFQKGDIAEGYSVSREKKESFPLTVTSAQKNPTAFYLCASSPRTGTINYGYTFGSGTRLTVV.